A selection of T cell receptor beta chains follows, all from one sample in a study of blood T cell repertoires in COVID-19. The repertoire was sequenced with immunoSEQ multiplex PCR; TCRdb's copy has only in-frame clones and lacks some. The sample has some 150,000 clones, 85% to 90% seen once. Sequenced input: peripheral blood. These receptors were taken from a man aged 55 to 70 with active or convalescent COVID-19. Each CDR3 is given with its conserved first and last residue. The order of the fields is J gene, CDR3 length, V gene, clone size, D gene, CDR3 DNA, CDR3 protein. The D gene is left open where the match is weak. The listing skips clone size in some rows; elsewhere it reads once, few, many or a size class.

TRBJ2-2	15	TRBV24-1	-	-	TGTGCCACCAGTGACCCCGAGCGGAACACCGGGGAGCTGTTTTTT	CATSDPERNTGELFF
TRBJ1-1	15	TRBV24-1	-	TRBD1	TGTGCCACCAGTGATTCCCAGGGGGCGAACACTGAAGCTTTCTTT	CATSDSQGANTEAFF
TRBJ2-7	14	TRBV19	-	-	TGTGCCAGTAGTATAGTAACATTCGACTACGAGCAGTACTTC	CASSIVTFDYEQYF
TRBJ1-2	13	TRBV12-3/TRBV12-4	-	-	TGTGCCAGCAGTTCCAGGACAGAATATGGCTACACCTTC	CASSSRTEYGYTF
TRBJ1-1	14	TRBV28	-	TRBD1	TGTGCCAGCAGTTTGGGACAGGCCTACAGGGAAGCTTTCTTT	CASSLGQAYREAFF
TRBJ1-5	13	TRBV6-1	-	-	TGTGCCAGCAGTGAAGCCCTATCGCAGCCCCAGCATTTT	CASSEALSQPQHF
TRBJ2-7	12	TRBV10-3	-	-	TGTGCCATCAGCGAACAGAGCTACGAGCAGTACTTC	CAISEQSYEQYF
TRBJ2-7	11	TRBV10-2	-	-	TGCGCCAGCAGGAGCTCCTACGAGCAGTACTTC	CASRSSYEQYF
TRBJ1-4	14	TRBV6-6	-	TRBD1	TGTGCCAGCAGATTGGGACAGGCCAGGGGAAAACTGTTTTTT	CASRLGQARGKLFF
TRBJ2-7	15	TRBV6-8	few	TRBD1	TGTGCCAGCAGTTACTTCCGGGACAGCTCCTACGAGCAGTACTTC	CASSYFRDSSYEQYF
TRBJ2-3	12	TRBV28	-	-	TGTGCCAGCAGTTCCTACACAGATACGCAGTATTTT	CASSSYTDTQYF
TRBJ2-7	16	TRBV5-5	-	TRBD2	TGTGCCAGCAGAACGGGACTAGCGGGGGCGAACTACGAGCAGTACTTC	CASRTGLAGANYEQYF
TRBJ2-7	15	TRBV5-1	-	TRBD2	TGCGCCAGCAGCTTGGGTAGCGGGGGGGAGTACGAGCAGTACTTC	CASSLGSGGEYEQYF
TRBJ2-3	16	TRBV10-3	-	TRBD2	TGTGCCATCAGTGAGGGGAGCGGGGACCTCACAGATACGCAGTATTTT	CAISEGSGDLTDTQYF
TRBJ1-1	18	TRBV19	-	-	TGTGCCAGTACCCATATAAAGGGGTGGAGGGGCCTTGGCACTGAAGCTTTCTTT	CASTHIKGWRGLGTEAFF
TRBJ1-1	13	TRBV6-5	-	-	TGTGCCAGCAGTCCCCCTCCGGGCACTGAAGCTTTCTTT	CASSPPPGTEAFF
TRBJ2-7	13	TRBV18	-	-	TGTGCCAGCTCACCAAGGACAGCCTACGAGCAGTACTTC	CASSPRTAYEQYF
TRBJ2-2	14	TRBV2	-	TRBD2	TGTGCCAGCAGGCGGGGGGAGAACACCGGGGAGCTGTTTTTT	CASRRGENTGELFF
TRBJ2-1	15	TRBV18	few	TRBD2	TGTGCCAGCTCACCTGGACTAGCGGGGAATAATGAGCAGTTCTTC	CASSPGLAGNNEQFF
TRBJ2-7	15	TRBV7-8	-	-	TGTGCCAGCAGCCTCTTTGGACAGCTAACCTACGAGCAGTACTTC	CASSLFGQLTYEQYF
TRBJ2-7	14	TRBV7-3	-	-	TGTGCCAGCAGCTTAAATCCGGGGTCCTACGAGCAGTACTTC	CASSLNPGSYEQYF
TRBJ1-6	12	TRBV28	few	-	TGTGCCAGCATCCAGGGTGGATCACCCCTCCACTTT	CASIQGGSPLHF
TRBJ2-1	15	TRBV28	once	TRBD2	TGTGCCAGCAGCTCTTCTAGCGGGGGGACGGATGAGCAGTTCTTC	CASSSSSGGTDEQFF
TRBJ1-6	16	TRBV5-8	-	-	TGTGCCAGCACCCTCTCCGGGAGCTCCTATAATTCACCCCTCCACTTT	CASTLSGSSYNSPLHF
TRBJ1-5	17	TRBV7-2	-	-	TGTGCCAGCAGTCGTCAGCGGCCAGGGACGTCGGGGGAGCCCCAGCATTTT	CASSRQRPGTSGEPQHF
TRBJ2-5	13	TRBV25-1	-	-	TGTGCCAGCAGTGTGCGGGTTATGGAGACCCAGTACTTC	CASSVRVMETQYF
TRBJ1-5	14	TRBV30	once	TRBD1	TGTGCCTGGAGTGCCGGGACAGGGCTTCAGCCCCAGCATTTT	CAWSAGTGLQPQHF
TRBJ2-1	15	TRBV4-1	-	TRBD2	TGCGCCAGCAGCTCTTTCGGACTAGCCTACAATGAGCAGTTCTTC	CASSSFGLAYNEQFF
TRBJ2-7	13	TRBV19	-	-	TGTGCCACCGAGAGGGAGGTCCCCTACGAGCAGTACTTC	CATEREVPYEQYF
TRBJ1-3	18	TRBV9	-	TRBD1	TGTGCCAGCAGCGTAGCTCTGATGACAGGGGTTTATGGAAACACCATATATTTT	CASSVALMTGVYGNTIYF
TRBJ1-3	14	TRBV28	-	-	TGTGCCAGCAGCGAAATCGGGGGGGCAGACACCATATATTTT	CASSEIGGADTIYF
TRBJ1-1	12	TRBV30	-	-	TGTGCCTGGAGGTTCTGGGGGGCTGAAGCTTTCTTT	CAWRFWGAEAFF
TRBJ2-3	14	TRBV27	-	-	TGTGCCAGCAGTGTGCGACAGAACACAGATACGCAGTATTTT	CASSVRQNTDTQYF
TRBJ2-4	15	TRBV4-3	-	-	TGCGCCAGCAGCCAAGGGGACTTCGCCAAAAACATTCAGTACTTC	CASSQGDFAKNIQYF
TRBJ1-3	14	TRBV7-9	-	TRBD1	TGTGCCAGCAGCCACGGGACAGCAGGAAACACCATATATTTT	CASSHGTAGNTIYF
TRBJ1-2	14	TRBV15	-	-	TGTGCCACCAGCAGAGGGGGGGGGAACTATGGCTACACCTTC	CATSRGGGNYGYTF
TRBJ1-6	12	TRBV28	once	-	TGTGCCAGCAGGTATAACAGGGATTCCCTCCACTTT	CASRYNRDSLHF
TRBJ1-6	13	TRBV10-3	few	-	TGTGCCATCAGTCACAGGGTAGATTCACCCCTCCACTTT	CAISHRVDSPLHF
TRBJ2-1	16	TRBV19	-	TRBD1	TGTGCCAGTAGTCTCCGGACAGGAGCCTCCTACAATGAGCAGTTCTTC	CASSLRTGASYNEQFF
TRBJ1-5	15	TRBV28	-	-	TGTGCCAGCAGTTTGGGCCCTCCAAGCAATCAGCCCCAGCATTTT	CASSLGPPSNQPQHF
TRBJ2-7	12	TRBV7-2	-	TRBD2	TGTGCCAGCAGCTTGGGTGCGGGACTAGCTTACTTC	CASSLGAGLAYF
TRBJ1-1	14	TRBV6-5	few	-	TGTGCCAGCAGTTTGGACGGGAGGAACACTGAAGCTTTCTTT	CASSLDGRNTEAFF
TRBJ2-3	17	TRBV6-2/TRBV6-3	-	TRBD2	TGTGCCAGCAGTTACTCACTAGCGGGAGGCACCACAGATACGCAGTATTTT	CASSYSLAGGTTDTQYF
TRBJ2-1	17	TRBV7-2	-	-	TGTGCCAGCAGCTTAGTCTTTCCCACTAGCTCCTACAATGAGCAGTTCTTC	CASSLVFPTSSYNEQFF
TRBJ2-3	16	TRBV5-8	-	TRBD2	TGTGCCAGCAGCCTAGCGGGGACTAGCGAACCAGATACGCAGTATTTT	CASSLAGTSEPDTQYF
TRBJ1-4	15	TRBV19	once	-	TGTGCCAGTAGTATACATACATTCGTTGATGAAAAACTGTTTTTT	CASSIHTFVDEKLFF
TRBJ1-1	12	TRBV7-8	-	-	TGTGCCAGCAGCCATTATCAGTCTGAAGCTTTCTTT	CASSHYQSEAFF
TRBJ1-6	16	TRBV19	once	-	TGTGCCAGTAGTTCTTCACGGAGCTCCTATAATTCACCCCTCCACTTT	CASSSSRSSYNSPLHF
TRBJ2-2	15	TRBV11-2	-	TRBD2	TGTGCCAGCAGCTACGGACTAGCCGCCACCGGGGAGCTGTTTTTT	CASSYGLAATGELFF
TRBJ1-5	14	TRBV3-1/TRBV3-2	-	-	TGTGCCAGCAGCAGGGACATTAGCAATCAGCCCCAGCATTTT	CASSRDISNQPQHF